The T cell receptor (beta chain) described here comes from a study of blood T cell repertoires in COVID-19. Whole-study context: In each case, the material was cDNA or gDNA derived from T cells, B-cell-depleted T cells, or PBMCs.

In regard to this clone: Other DNA variants within this sample encode the same CDR3.

The data were produced by immunoSEQ multiplex PCR, yet TCRdb's version contains in-frame clones alone and is incomplete. The repertoire holds 350,000 to 400,000 clones, with roughly 90% as singletons. The study drew participants aged 18 to 89 years from 20 to 30 US areas. Researchers sorted participants into cohorts using their self-reported clinical history. Symptom resolution, clearance, or two negative PCRs marked the recovered donors of Cohort 3. The sample was PBMCs or T cells enriched from blood (not recorded which). This clonotype was obtained from a woman in her thirties who had recovered from COVID-19.

The CDR3, as DNA: TGTGCCAGCAGCTTGGGCAGTTTGAACACTGAAGCTTTCTTT. Translated: CASSLGSLNTEAFF. The chain has TRBV7-9 and TRBJ1-1; D is uncertain. The CDR3 is 14 residues long. Germline CDR1 and CDR2: SEHNR and FQNEAQ (reference sequence). The V end was cut by 3 bases, the J end by 0 bases, with 8 bases between.